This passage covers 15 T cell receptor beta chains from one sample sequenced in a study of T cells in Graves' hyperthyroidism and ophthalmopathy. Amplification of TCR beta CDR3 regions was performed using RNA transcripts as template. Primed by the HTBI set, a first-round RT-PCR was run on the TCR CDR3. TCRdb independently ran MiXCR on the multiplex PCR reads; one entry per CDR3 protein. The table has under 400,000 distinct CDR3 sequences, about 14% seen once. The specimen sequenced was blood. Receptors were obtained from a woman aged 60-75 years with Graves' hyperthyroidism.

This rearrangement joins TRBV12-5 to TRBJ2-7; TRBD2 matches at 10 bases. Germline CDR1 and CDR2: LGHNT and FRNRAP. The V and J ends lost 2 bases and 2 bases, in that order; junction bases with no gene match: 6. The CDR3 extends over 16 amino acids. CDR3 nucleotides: TGTGCTAGTGGTTTGACTAGCGGGACAGCCCCCTACGAGCAGTACTTC. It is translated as CASGLTSGTAPYEQYF.

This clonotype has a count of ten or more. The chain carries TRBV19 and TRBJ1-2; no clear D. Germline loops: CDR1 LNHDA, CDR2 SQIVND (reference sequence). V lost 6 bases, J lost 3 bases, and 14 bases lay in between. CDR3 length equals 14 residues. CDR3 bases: TGTGCCAGTAGCTCTTCGCCAAGGGACTATGGCTACACCTTC. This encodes CASSSSPRDYGYTF.

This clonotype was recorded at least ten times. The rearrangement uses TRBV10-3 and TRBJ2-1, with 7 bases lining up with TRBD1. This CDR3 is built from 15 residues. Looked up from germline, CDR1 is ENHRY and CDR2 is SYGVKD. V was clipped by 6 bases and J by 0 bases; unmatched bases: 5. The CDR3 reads CAIREGQSSYNEQFF. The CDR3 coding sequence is TGTGCCATCAGAGAGGGACAGAGCTCCTACAATGAGCAGTTCTTC.

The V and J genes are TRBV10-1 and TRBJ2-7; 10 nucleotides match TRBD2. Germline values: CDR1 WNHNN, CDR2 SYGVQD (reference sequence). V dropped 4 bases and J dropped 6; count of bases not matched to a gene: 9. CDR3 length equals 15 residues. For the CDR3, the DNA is TGCGCCAGCAGTGGACTACTAGCGGGATCGGGCGAGCAGTACTTC. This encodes CASSGLLAGSGEQYF.

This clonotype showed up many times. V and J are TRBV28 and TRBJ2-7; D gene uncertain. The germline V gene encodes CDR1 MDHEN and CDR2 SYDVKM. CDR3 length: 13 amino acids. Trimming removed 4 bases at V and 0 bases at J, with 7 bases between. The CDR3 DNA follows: TGTGCCAGCAGTTATGCAGCCTCCTACGAGCAGTACTTC. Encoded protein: CASSYAASYEQYF.

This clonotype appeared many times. CDR3 region: CASSPLSGISTDTQYF. The CDR3 DNA sequence: TGTGCCAGCAGCCCGCTGAGCGGGATATCCACAGATACGCAGTATTTT. The genes are TRBV11-2 and TRBJ2-3; 7 positions agree with TRBD2. This CDR3 has 16 amino acids. Trimming cost V 5 bases and J 2 bases; bases outside gene matches: 10. Germline V CDR1 and CDR2: SGHAT, FQNNGV.

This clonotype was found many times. The CDR3 protein is CATSDWQGIANEQFF. The CDR3 nucleotides read TGTGCCACCAGTGATTGGCAGGGTATTGCAAATGAGCAGTTCTTC. The gene calls are TRBV24-1 and TRBJ2-1; D might be TRBD1 (5 bases). Trimming took off 2 bases at V and 7 bases at J, with 14 bases between the two ends. Germline CDR1 and CDR2: KGHDR and SFDVKD. The CDR3 is 15 amino acids.

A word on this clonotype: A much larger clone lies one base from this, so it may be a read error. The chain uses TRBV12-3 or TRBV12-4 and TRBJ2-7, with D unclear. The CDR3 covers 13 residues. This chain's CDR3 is CASSLAPGYEQCF. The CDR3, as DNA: TGTGCCAGCAGTTTGGCTCCGGGCTACGAGCAGTGCTTC.

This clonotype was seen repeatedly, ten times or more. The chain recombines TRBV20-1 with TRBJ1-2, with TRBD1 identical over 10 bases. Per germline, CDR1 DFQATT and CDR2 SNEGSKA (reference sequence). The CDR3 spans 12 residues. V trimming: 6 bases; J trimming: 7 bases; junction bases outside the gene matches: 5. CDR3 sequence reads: CSARDRGPGYTF. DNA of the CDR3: TGCAGTGCCCGAGACAGGGGGCCTGGCTACACCTTC.

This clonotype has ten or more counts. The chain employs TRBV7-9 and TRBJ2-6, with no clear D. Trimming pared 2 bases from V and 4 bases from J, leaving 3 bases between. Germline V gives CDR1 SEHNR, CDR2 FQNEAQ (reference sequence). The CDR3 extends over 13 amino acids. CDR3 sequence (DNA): TGTGCCAGCAGCTTAAACGGGGCCAACGTCCTGACTTTC. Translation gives CASSLNGANVLTF.

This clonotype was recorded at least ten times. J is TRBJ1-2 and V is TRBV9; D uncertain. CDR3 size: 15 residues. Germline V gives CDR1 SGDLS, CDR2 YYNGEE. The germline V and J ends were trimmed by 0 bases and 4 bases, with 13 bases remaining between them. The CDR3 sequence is CASSVDPAASYGYTF. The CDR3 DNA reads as TGTGCCAGCAGCGTAGATCCGGCAGCCAGCTATGGCTACACCTTC.

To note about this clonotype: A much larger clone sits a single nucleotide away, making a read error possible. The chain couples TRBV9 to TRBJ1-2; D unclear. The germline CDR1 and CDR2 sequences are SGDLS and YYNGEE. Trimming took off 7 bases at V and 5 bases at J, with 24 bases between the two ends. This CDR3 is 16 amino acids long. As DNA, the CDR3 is TGTGCCAGCGGCGCCCAGTTGAGTGGGGTCGGGTATGGCTACACCTTC. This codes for CASGAQLSGVGYGYTF. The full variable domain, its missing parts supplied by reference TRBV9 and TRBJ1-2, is DSGVTQTPKHLITATGQRVTLRCSPRSGDLSVYWYQQSLDQGLQFLIQYYNGEERAKGNILERFSAQQFPDLHSELNLSSLELGDSALYFCASGAQLSGVGYGYTFGSGTRLTVV.

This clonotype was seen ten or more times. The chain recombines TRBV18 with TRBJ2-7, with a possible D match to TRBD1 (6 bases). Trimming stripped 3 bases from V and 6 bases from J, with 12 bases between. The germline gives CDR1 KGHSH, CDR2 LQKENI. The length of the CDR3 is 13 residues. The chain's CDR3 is CASSPTGTGEQYF. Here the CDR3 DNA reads TGTGCCAGCTCACCTACAGGGACGGGCGAGCAGTACTTC.

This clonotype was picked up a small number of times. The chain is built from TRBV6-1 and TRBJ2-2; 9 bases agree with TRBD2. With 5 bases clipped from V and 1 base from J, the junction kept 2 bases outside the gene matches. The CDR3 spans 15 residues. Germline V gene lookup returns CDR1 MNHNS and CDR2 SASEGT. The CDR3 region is CASSQTSGNTGELFF. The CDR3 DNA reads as TGTGCCAGCAGTCAGACTAGCGGGAACACCGGGGAGCTGTTTTTT.

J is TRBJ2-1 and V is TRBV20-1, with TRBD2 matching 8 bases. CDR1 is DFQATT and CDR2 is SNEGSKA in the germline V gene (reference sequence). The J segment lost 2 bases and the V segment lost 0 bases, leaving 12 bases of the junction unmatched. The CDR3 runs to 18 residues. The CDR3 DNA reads TGCAGTGCTAGAGATTTCAGGTCTGTAGCGGGAACCTACAATGAGCAGTTCTTC. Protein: CSARDFRSVAGTYNEQFF.